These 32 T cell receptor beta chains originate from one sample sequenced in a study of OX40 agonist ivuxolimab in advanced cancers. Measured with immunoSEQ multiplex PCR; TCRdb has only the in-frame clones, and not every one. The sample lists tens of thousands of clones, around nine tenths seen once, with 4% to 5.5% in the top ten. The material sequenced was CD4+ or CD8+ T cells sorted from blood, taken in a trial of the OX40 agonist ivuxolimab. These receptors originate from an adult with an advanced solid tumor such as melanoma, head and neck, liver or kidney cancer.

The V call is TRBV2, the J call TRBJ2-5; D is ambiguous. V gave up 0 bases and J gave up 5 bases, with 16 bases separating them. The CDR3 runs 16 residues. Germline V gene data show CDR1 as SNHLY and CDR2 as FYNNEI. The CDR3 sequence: CASSEAGYNTRETQYF. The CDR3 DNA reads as TGTGCCAGCAGTGAAGCTGGATATAATACACGGGAGACCCAGTACTTC.

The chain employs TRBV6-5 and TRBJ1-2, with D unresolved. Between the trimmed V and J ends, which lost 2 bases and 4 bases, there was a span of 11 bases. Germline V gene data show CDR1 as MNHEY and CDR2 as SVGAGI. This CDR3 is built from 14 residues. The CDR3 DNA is TGTGCCAGCAGTTACGGCGGATCCGCCTATGGCTACACCTTC. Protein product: CASSYGGSAYGYTF.

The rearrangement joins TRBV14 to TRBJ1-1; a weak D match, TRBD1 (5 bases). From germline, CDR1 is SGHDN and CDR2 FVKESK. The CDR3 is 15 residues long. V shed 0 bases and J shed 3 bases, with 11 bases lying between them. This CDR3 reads CASSQDLQVYTEAFF. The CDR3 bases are TGTGCCAGCAGCCAAGATCTACAGGTCTACACTGAAGCTTTCTTT.

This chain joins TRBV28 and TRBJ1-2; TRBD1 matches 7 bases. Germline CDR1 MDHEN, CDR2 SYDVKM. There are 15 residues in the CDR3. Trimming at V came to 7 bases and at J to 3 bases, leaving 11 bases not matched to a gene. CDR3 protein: CASTPPRQGYYGYTF. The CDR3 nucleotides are TGTGCCAGCACCCCGCCGAGACAGGGCTACTATGGCTACACCTTC.

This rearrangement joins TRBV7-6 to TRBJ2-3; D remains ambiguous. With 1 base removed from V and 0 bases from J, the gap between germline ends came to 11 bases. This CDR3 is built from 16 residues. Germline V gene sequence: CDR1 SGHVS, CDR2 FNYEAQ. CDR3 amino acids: CASSLVGPISTDTQYF. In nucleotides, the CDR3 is TGTGCCAGCAGCTTAGTCGGCCCGATTAGCACAGATACGCAGTATTTT.

This CDR3 reads CASSSRTAEFESKGNQPQHF. The CDR3 nucleotides read TGTGCCAGCAGCTCAAGGACAGCCGAATTTGAGTCTAAGGGCAATCAGCCCCAGCATTTT. V usage is TRBV5-8 and J usage is TRBJ1-5, with a possible D match to TRBD1 (6 bases). V lost 3 bases to trimming and J lost 2 bases, with 27 bases between them. This CDR3 region has 20 residues. Germline V gene sequence: CDR1 SGHTS, CDR2 YDEGEE. The entire variable domain, with the rest obtained from reference TRBV5-8 and TRBJ1-5, is as follows: EAGVTQSPTHLIKTRGQQATLRCSPISGHTSVYWYQQALGLGLQFLLWYDEGEERNRGNFPPRFSGRQFPNYSSELNVNALELEDSALYLCASSSRTAEFESKGNQPQHFGDGTRLSIL.

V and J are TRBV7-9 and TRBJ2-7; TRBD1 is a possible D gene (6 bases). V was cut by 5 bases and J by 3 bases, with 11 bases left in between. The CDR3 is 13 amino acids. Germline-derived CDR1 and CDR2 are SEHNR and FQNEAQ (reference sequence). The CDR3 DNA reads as TGTGCCAGCAGCCCGGACAGATACTACGAGCAGTACGTC. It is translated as CASSPDRYYEQYV.

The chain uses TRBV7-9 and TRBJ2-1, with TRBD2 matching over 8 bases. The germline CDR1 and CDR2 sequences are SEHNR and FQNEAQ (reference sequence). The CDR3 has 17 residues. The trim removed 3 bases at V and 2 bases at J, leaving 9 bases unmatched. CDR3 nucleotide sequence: TGTGCCAGCAGCTTCCCTACTAGCGGTCAAACCTACAATGAGCAGTTCTTC. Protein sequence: CASSFPTSGQTYNEQFF.

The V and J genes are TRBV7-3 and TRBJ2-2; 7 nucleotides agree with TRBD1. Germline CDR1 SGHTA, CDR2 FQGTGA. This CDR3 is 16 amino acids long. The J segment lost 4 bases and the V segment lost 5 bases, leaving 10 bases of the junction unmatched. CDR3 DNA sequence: TGTGCCAGCAGCCTAAGTGGGGGACAGCTCACCGGGGAGCTGTTTTTT. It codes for CASSLSGGQLTGELFF.

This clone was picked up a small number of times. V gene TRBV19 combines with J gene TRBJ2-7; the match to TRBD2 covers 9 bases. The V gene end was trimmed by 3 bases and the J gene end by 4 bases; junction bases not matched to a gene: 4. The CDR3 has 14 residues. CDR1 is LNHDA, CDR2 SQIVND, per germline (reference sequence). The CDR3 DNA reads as TGTGCCAGTAGTATTAGCGGGAGAGGATACGAGCAGTACTTC. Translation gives CASSISGRGYEQYF.

Written as DNA, the CDR3 is TGTGCCAGCAGTGACACCGATAACTATGGCTACACCTTC. Its translation is CASSDTDNYGYTF. The V gene is TRBV2, the J gene TRBJ1-2; D remains unclear. V gave up 3 bases and J gave up 1 base, with 6 bases separating them. Germline V lookup: CDR1 SNHLY, CDR2 FYNNEI. The CDR3 covers 13 residues.

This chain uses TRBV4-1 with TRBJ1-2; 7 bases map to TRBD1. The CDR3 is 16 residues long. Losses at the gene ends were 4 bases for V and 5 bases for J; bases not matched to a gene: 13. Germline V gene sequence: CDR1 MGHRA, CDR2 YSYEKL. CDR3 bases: TGCGCCAGCAGCCGGAATACAGGGGACGATGAGTATGGCTACACCTTC. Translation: CASSRNTGDDEYGYTF.

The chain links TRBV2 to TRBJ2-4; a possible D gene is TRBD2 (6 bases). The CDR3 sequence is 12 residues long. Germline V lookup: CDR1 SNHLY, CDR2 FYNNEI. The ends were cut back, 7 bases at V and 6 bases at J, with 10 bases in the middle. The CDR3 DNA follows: TGTGCCAGCACGGGGGACCTAAACATTCAGTACTTC. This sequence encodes CASTGDLNIQYF.

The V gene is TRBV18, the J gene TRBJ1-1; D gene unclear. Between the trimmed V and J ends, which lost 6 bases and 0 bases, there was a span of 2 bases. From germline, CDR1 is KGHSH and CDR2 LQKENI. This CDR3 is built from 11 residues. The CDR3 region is CASSLNTEAFF. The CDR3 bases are TGTGCCAGCTCCTTGAACACTGAAGCTTTCTTT.

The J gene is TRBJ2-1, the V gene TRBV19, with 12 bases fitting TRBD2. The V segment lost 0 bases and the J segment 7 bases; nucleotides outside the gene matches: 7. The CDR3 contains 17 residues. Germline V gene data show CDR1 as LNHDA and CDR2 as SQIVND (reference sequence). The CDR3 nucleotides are TGTGCCAGTAGTATAGATCTAGCGGGAGGGTCCTTAAATGAGCAGTTCTTC. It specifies CASSIDLAGGSLNEQFF.

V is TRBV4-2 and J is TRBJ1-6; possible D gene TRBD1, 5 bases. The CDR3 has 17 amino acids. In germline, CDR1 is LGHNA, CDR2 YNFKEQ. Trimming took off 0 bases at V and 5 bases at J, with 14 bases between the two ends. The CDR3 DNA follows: TGTGCCAGCAGCCAAGAAGTAGGAGGGGCCAATAATTCACCCCTCCACTTT. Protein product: CASSQEVGGANNSPLHF.

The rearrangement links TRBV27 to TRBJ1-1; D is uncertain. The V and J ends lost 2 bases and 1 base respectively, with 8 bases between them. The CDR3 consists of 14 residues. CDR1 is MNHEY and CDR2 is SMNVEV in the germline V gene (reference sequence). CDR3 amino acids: CASSLEQRNTEAFF. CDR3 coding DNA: TGTGCCAGCAGTTTAGAACAGAGGAACACTGAAGCTTTCTTT.

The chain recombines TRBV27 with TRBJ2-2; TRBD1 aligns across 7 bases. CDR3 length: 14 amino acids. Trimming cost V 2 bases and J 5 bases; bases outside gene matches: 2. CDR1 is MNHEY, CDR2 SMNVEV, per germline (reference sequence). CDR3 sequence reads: CASSLQGETGELFF. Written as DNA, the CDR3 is TGTGCCAGCAGTTTACAGGGGGAAACCGGGGAGCTGTTTTTT.

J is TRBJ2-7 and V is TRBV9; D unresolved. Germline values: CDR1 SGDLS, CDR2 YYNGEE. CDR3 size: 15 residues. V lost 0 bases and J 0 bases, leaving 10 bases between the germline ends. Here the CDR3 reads CASSVGEVTSYEQYF. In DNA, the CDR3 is TGTGCCAGCAGCGTAGGCGAAGTCACCTCCTACGAGCAGTACTTC.

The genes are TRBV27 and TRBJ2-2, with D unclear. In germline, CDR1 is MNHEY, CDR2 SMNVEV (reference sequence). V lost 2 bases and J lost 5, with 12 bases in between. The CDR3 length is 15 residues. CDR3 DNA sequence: TGTGCCAGCAGTTTAACAGCTTGGGAAACCGGGGAGCTGTTTTTT. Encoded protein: CASSLTAWETGELFF.

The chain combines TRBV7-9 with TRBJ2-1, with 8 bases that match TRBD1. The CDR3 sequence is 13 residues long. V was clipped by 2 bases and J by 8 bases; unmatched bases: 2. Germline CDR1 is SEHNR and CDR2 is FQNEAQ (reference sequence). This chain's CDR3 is CASSLQTGDEQFF. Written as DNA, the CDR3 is TGTGCCAGCAGCTTACAGACAGGGGATGAGCAGTTCTTC.

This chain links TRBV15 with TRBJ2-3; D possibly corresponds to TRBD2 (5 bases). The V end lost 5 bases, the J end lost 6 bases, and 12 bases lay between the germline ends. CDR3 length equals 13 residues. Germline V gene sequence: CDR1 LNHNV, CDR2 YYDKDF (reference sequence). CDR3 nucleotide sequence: TGTGCCACCAGCCTCGAGAGGGTGGATACGCAGTATTTT. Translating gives CATSLERVDTQYF.

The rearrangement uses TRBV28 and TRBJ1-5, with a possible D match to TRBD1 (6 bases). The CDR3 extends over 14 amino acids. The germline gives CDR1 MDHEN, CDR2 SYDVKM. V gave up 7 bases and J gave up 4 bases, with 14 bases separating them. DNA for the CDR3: TGTGCCAGCACCTGGGGGCCGAGAAATCAGCCCCAGCATTTT. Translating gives CASTWGPRNQPQHF.

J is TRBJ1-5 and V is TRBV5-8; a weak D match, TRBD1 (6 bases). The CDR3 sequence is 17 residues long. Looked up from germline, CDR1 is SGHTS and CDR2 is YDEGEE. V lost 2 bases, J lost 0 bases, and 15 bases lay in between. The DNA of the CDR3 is TGTGCCAGCAGCTTTGGCAGGGGCACGGGTAGCAATCAGCCCCAGCATTTT. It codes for CASSFGRGTGSNQPQHF.

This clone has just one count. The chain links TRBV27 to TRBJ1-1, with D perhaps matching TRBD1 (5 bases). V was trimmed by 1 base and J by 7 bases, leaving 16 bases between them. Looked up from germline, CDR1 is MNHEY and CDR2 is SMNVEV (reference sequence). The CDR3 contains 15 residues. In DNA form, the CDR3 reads TGTGCCAGCAGTTTATTAGGGGATGGGAGGAATGAAGCTTTCTTT. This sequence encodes CASSLLGDGRNEAFF.

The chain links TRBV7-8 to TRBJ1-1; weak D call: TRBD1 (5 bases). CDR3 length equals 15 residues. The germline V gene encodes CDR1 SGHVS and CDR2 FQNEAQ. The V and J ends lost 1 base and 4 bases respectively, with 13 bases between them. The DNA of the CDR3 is TGTGCCAGCAGCTTAGGGGGCGATTTGGGCACTGAAGCTTTCTTT. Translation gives CASSLGGDLGTEAFF.

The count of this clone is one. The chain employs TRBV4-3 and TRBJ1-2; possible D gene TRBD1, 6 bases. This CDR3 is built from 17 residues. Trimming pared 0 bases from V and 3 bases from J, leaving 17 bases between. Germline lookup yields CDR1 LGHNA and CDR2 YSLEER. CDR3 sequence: CASSQDLGGAPHYGYTF. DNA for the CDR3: TGCGCCAGCAGCCAAGATCTGGGGGGGGCTCCACACTATGGCTACACCTTC.

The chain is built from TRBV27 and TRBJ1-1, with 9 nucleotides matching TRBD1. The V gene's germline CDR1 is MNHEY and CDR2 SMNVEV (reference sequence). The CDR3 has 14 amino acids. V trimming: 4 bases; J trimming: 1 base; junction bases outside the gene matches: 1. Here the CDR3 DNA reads TGTGCCAGCAGTTCGGGACAGGGGAACACTGAAGCTTTCTTT. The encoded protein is CASSSGQGNTEAFF.

CDR3 nucleotides: TGTGCCAGCAGTAAACAGGGTGGCTTTAACTATGGCTACACCTTC. Its protein product is CASSKQGGFNYGYTF. The chain links TRBV6-5 to TRBJ1-2, with D tentatively TRBD1 (6 bases). CDR1 and CDR2 (germline): MNHEY, SVGAGI. CDR3 length equals 15 residues. V was shortened by 5 bases and J by 1 base, with 14 bases between the two germline ends.

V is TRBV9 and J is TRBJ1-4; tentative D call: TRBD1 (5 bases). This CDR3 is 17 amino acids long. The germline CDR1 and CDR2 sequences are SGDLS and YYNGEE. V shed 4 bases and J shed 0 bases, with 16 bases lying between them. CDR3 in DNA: TGTGCCAGCAGCCCCACCCGGACACCAGCAACTAATGAAAAACTGTTTTTT. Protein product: CASSPTRTPATNEKLFF.

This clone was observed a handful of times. In DNA form, the CDR3 reads TGTGCCAGCAGTTTATCCGGGGGGCGTAACGAGCAGTACTTC. Translated, it gives CASSLSGGRNEQYF. The chain carries TRBV27 and TRBJ2-7; D perhaps matches TRBD2 (7 bases). The CDR3 totals 14 residues. Trimming took 0 bases from V and 5 from J, leaving 11 bases between them. Germline values: CDR1 MNHEY, CDR2 SMNVEV (reference sequence).

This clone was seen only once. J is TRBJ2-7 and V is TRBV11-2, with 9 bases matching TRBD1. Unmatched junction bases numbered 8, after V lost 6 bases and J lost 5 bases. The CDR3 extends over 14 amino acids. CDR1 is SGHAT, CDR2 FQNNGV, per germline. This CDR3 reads CASRPPDRGHEQYF. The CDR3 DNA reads TGTGCCAGCAGACCCCCGGACAGGGGCCACGAGCAGTACTTC.